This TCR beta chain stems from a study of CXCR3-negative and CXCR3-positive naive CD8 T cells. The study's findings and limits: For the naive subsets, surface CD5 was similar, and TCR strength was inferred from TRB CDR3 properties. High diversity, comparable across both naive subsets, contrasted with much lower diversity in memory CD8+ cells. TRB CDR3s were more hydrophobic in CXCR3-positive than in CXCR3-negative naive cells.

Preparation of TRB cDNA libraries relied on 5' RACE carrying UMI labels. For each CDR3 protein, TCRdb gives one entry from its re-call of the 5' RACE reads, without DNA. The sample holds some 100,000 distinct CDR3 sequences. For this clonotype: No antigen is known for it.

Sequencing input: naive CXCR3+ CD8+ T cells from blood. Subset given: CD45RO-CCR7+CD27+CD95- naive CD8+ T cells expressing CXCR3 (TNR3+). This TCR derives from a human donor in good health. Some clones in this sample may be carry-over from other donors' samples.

This chain's CDR3 is CSVEGWGRPGELFF. The genes are TRBV29-1 and TRBJ2-2. Per germline, CDR1 SQVTM and CDR2 ANQGSEA. The CDR3 covers 14 residues.